This T cell receptor (beta chain) was sequenced during a study of T cells in Graves' hyperthyroidism and ophthalmopathy. Whole-study findings and limits: Ophthalmopathy, as predicted by the model, came a median roughly 6.5 months after the prediction. In the blood, most expanded thyroid clonotypes above 0.001 appeared as well.

Germline loops: CDR1 DFQATT, CDR2 SNEGSKA (reference sequence). The CDR3 is 15 residues long. J was trimmed by 4 bases and V by 5 bases; bases with no gene match: 13. This clonotype was seen a handful of times. Its cognate antigen is unknown. Patients aged 18 to 65 had newly diagnosed hyperthyroidism lasting under 2 months. Not enrolled were patients with uncontrolled infection, other autoimmune disease, pregnancy or lactation. TCR beta CDR3 sequences were amplified from RNA transcripts. Researchers ran a first-round RT-PCR on the TCR CDR3 using the HTBI primer set. TCRdb redid the calling of the multiplex PCR reads with MiXCR, one entry per CDR3 protein. The sample lists 600,000 to 800,000 distinct CDR3 sequences, 35% occurring once.

This sequence joins TRBV20-1 and TRBJ1-2; 7 positions agree with TRBD1. The TCR comes from a middle-aged woman with Graves' hyperthyroidism. The sequenced sample consisted of blood. CDR3 in DNA: TGCAGTGCTGCCCGACCGACAGGGACGGCCTATGGCTACACCTTC. Encoded protein: CSAARPTGTAYGYTF.